The clone carrying this T cell receptor beta chain was seen only a few times. Its antigen is not identified. The ends lost 6 bases at V and 0 bases at J; junction bases unmatched: 7. The length of the CDR3 is 16 residues. These data come from a study of CD8 T cells in ankylosing spondylitis. Quantitative 5'-RACE was performed with molecular barcodes, and it yielded the TCR beta libraries. Each CDR3 protein gets one entry after TCRdb re-called the 5' RACE reads with MiXCR. The top ten hold 0.51% of the sample, which has some 840,000 distinct CDR3 sequences, 10% to 15% seen once. Findings of the study overall: What appeared characteristic of ankylosing spondylitis blood was a TCR beta motif of several highly homologous variants. Disease-associated clonotypes exhibited CD8+ identity and were relatively infrequent in peripheral blood.

V and J are TRBV12-3 or TRBV12-4 and TRBJ1-1; TRBD1 aligns across 10 bases. The sample taken for sequencing was blood, either unsorted or a sorted T cell fraction (not recorded which). This TCR came from a male donor with ankylosing spondylitis. The DNA for the CDR3 is TGTGCCAGCAGACTCGACAGGGGGCCGGTGAACACTGAAGCTTTCTTT. Residues: CASRLDRGPVNTEAFF.